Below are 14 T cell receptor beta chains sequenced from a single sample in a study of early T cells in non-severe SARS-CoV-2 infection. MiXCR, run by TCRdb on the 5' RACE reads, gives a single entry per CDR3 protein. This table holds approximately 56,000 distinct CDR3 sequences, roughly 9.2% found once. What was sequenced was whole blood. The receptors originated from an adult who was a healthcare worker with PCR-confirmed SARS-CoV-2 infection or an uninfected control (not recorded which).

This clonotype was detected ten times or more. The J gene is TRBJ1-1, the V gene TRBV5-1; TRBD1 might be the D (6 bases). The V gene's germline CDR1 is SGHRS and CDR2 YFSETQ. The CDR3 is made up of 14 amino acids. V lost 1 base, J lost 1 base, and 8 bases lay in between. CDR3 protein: CASSLIGGNTEAFF. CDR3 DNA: TGCGCCAGCAGCTTGATAGGGGGGAACACTGAAGCTTTCTTT.

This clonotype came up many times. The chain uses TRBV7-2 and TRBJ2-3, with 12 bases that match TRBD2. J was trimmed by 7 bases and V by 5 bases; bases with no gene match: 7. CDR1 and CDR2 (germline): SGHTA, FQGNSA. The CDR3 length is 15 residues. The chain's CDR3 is CASSPGLAGMYTQYF. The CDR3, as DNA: TGTGCCAGCAGCCCCGGACTAGCGGGGATGTATACGCAGTATTTT.

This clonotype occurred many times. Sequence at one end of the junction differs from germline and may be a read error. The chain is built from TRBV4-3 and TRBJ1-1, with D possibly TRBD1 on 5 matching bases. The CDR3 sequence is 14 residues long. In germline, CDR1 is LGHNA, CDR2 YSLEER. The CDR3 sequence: CASSQGGYRAEVFF. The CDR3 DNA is TGCGCCAGCAGCCAAGGGGGCTACAGAGCTGAAGTTTTCTTT.

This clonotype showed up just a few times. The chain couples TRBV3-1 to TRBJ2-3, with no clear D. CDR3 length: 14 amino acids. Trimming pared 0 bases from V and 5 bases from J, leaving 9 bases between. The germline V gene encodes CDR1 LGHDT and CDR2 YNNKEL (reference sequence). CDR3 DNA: TGTGCCAGCAGCCAAGAATACCTGAGAGATACGCAGTATTTT. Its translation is CASSQEYLRDTQYF.

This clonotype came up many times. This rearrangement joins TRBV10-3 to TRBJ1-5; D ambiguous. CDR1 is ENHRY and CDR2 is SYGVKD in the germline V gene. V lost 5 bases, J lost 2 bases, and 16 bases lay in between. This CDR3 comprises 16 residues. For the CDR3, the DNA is TGTGCCATCAGTAACCATTCCGGGCCCCGCAATCAGCCCCAGCATTTT. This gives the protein CAISNHSGPRNQPQHF.

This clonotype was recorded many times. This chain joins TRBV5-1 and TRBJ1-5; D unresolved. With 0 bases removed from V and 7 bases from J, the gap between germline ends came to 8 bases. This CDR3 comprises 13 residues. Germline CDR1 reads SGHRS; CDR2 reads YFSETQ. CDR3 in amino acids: CASSLGPGQPQHF. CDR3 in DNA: TGCGCCAGCAGCTTGGGGCCGGGACAGCCCCAGCATTTT.

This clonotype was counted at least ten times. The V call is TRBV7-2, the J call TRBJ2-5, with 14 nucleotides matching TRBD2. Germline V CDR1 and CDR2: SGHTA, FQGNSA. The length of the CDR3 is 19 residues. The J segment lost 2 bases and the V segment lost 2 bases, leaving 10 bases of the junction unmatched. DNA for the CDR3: TGTGCCAGCAGCTTACGGGGGACTAGCGGGGGAGAAGGGCAAGAGACCCAGTACTTC. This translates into CASSLRGTSGGEGQETQYF. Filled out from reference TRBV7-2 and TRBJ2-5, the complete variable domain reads GAGVSQSPSNKVTEKGKDVELRCDPISGHTALYWYRQSLGQGLEFLIYFQGNSAPDKSGLPSDRFSAERTGGSVSTLTIQRTQQEDSAVYLCASSLRGTSGGEGQETQYFGPGTRLLVL.

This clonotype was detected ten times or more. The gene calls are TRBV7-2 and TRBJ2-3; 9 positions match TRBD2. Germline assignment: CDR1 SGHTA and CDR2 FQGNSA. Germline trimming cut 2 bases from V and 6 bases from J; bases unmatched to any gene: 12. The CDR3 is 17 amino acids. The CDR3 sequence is CASSLFVAGAGKDTQYF. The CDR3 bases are TGTGCCAGCAGCTTATTTGTAGCGGGAGCGGGAAAGGATACGCAGTATTTT.

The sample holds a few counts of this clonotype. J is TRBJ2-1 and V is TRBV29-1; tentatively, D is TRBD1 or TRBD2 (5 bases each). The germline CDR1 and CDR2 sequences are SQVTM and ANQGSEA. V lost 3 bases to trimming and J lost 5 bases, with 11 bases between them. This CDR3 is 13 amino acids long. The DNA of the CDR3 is TGCAGCGTTGATGGGACGGCCCACAATGAGCAGTTCTTC. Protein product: CSVDGTAHNEQFF.

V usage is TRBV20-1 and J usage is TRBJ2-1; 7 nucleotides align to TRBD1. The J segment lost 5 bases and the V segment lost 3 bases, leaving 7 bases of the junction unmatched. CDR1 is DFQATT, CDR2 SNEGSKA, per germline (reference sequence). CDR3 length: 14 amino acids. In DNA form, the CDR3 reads TGCAGTGCTAGTCACAATACAGGGGACAATGAGCAGTTCTTC. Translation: CSASHNTGDNEQFF.

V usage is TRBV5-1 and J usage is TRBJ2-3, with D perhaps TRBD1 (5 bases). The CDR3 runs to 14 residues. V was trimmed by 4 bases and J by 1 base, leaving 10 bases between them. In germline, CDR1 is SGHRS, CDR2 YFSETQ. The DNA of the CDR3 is TGCGCCAGCAGCGTCCAGGGTGGCACAGATACGCAGTATTTT. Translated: CASSVQGGTDTQYF.

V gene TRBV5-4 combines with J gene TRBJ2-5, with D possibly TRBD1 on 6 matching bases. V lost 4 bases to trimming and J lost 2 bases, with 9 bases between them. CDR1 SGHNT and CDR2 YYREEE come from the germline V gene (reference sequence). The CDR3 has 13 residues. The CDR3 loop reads CASSVQGQETQYF. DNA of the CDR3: TGTGCCAGCAGCGTACAGGGTCAAGAGACCCAGTACTTC.

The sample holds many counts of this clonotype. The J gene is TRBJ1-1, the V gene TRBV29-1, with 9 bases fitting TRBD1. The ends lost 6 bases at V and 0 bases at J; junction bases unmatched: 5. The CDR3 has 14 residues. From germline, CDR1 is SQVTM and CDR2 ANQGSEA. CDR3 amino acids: CSVSTGGMNTEAFF. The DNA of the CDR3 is TGCAGCGTATCGACAGGGGGGATGAACACTGAAGCTTTCTTT.

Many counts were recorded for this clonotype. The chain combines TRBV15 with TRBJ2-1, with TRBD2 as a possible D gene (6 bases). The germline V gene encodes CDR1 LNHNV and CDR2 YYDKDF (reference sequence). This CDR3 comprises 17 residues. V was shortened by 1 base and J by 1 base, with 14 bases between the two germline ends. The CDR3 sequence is CATSRVLTLASYNEQFF. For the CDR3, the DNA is TGTGCCACCAGCAGAGTCTTGACCCTAGCGTCCTACAATGAGCAGTTCTTC.